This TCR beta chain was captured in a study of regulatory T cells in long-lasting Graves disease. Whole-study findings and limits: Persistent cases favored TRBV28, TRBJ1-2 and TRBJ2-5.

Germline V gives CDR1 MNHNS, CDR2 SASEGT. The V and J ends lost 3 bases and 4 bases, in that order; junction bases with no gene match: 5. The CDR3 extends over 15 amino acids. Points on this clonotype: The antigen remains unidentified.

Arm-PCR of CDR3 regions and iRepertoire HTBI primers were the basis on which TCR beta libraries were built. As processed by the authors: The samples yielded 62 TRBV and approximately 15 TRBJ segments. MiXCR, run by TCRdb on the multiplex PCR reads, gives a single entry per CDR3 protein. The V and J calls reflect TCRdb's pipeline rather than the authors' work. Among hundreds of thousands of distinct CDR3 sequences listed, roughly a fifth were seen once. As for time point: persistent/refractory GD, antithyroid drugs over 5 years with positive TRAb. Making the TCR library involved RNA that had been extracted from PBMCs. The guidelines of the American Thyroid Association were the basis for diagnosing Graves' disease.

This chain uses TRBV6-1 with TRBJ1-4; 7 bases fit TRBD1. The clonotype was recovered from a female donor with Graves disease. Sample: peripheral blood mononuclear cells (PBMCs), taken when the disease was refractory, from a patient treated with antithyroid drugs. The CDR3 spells CASSDDRDLNEKLFF. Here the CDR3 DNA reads TGTGCCAGCAGTGACGACAGGGACCTTAATGAAAAACTGTTTTTT.